This passage covers 32 T cell receptor beta chains from one sample sequenced in a study of control samples from healthy donors and cancer patients. Libraries were prepared by immunoSEQ multiplex PCR; TCRdb keeps only in-frame clonotypes and omits some of them. The sample shows 250,000 to 300,000 clones, roughly 82% of them seen only once. Material: PBMCs. These receptor sequences come from an older woman with lung cancer.

This clone was observed once. This chain uses TRBV3-1 (or the pseudogene TRBV3-2) with TRBJ2-7, with TRBD2 matching over 8 bases. V shed 4 bases, J shed 1 base, and the junction held 6 bases outside the gene matches. The CDR3 extends over 15 amino acids. CDR1 is LGHDT and CDR2 is YNNKEL in the germline V gene (reference sequence). CDR3 sequence: CASSRASGSSYEQYF. In DNA form, the CDR3 reads TGTGCCAGCAGCCGAGCTAGCGGGTCTTCCTACGAGCAGTACTTC.

This clone was recorded many times. The gene calls are TRBV4-2 and TRBJ2-2; TRBD2 matches 13 bases. Losses at the gene ends were 0 bases for V and 4 bases for J; bases not matched to a gene: 2. Germline CDR1 and CDR2: LGHNA and YNFKEQ. This CDR3 has 17 residues. The CDR3 DNA sequence: TGTGCCAGCAGCCAAGATGGACTAGCGGGAGTCACCGGGGAGCTGTTTTTT. This translates into CASSQDGLAGVTGELFF.

The V and J genes are TRBV21-1 and TRBJ2-7. TRBV21-1 is a known pseudogene. CDR3 length: 15 amino acids. The CDR3 loop reads CASSSGTSTWYEQYF. CDR3 DNA sequence: TGTGCCAGCAGTTCCGGGACGTCGACGTGGTACGAGCAGTACTTC.

The chain employs TRBV18 and TRBJ2-7, with D maybe TRBD1 (5 bases). Trimming cost V 3 bases and J 1 base, with 7 bases left between them. The CDR3 loop spans 13 amino acids. The germline gives CDR1 KGHSH, CDR2 LQKENI. The CDR3 bases are TGTGCCAGCTCACCCCGACAGTCCTACGAGCAGTACTTC. It yields the protein CASSPRQSYEQYF.

The chain links TRBV11-2 to TRBJ2-7; TRBD1 agrees at 8 bases. Looked up from germline, CDR1 is SGHAT and CDR2 is FQNNGV. V lost 3 bases, J lost 5 bases, and 12 bases stayed unmatched. The CDR3 covers 16 residues. Here the CDR3 reads CASSFLGVDRANEQYF. CDR3 sequence (DNA): TGTGCCAGCAGCTTCCTAGGCGTGGACAGGGCAAACGAGCAGTACTTC.

This chain joins TRBV28 and TRBJ1-3, with D perhaps TRBD1 (5 bases). Trimming removed 6 bases at V and 4 bases at J, with 13 bases between. The CDR3 is 14 amino acids. CDR1 is MDHEN, CDR2 SYDVKM, per germline. DNA for the CDR3: TGTGCCAGCAGGGATTCATGGGGCGGAAACACCATATATTTT. Protein product: CASRDSWGGNTIYF.

The chain is built from TRBV6-1 and TRBJ2-3; 7 bases are a match to TRBD1. Germline CDR1 reads MNHNS; CDR2 reads SASEGT. V lost 3 bases, J lost 4 bases, and 4 bases stayed unmatched. This CDR3 has 14 residues. In DNA, the CDR3 is TGTGCCAGCAGTGACAGGGGGAGCCCAGATACGCAGTATTTT. Residues: CASSDRGSPDTQYF.

The rearrangement joins TRBV27 to TRBJ2-5; perhaps TRBD2 as D (5 bases). V gave up 3 bases and J gave up 2 bases, with 13 bases separating them. The CDR3 spans 15 residues. In germline, CDR1 is MNHEY, CDR2 SMNVEV (reference sequence). The chain's CDR3 is CASSFSRSGQETQYF. CDR3 nucleotide sequence: TGTGCCAGCAGTTTTTCCCGAAGCGGACAAGAGACCCAGTACTTC.

Only one count was recorded for this clone. The chain has TRBV2 and TRBJ1-1; no clear D. Germline V gene data show CDR1 as SNHLY and CDR2 as FYNNEI. V lost 0 bases, J lost 7 bases, and 3 bases lay in between. CDR3 size: 11 residues. The CDR3 coding sequence is TGTGCCAGCAGTGAAGCTGATGAAGCTTTCTTT. Translating it yields CASSEADEAFF.

V usage is TRBV30 and J usage is TRBJ2-1, with a weak D call TRBD2 (6 bases). Germline lookup yields CDR1 GTSNPN and CDR2 SVGIG (reference sequence). The length of the CDR3 is 14 residues. With 2 bases removed from V and 10 bases from J, the gap between germline ends came to 18 bases. CDR3 protein: CAWSRLALVVEQFF. Here the CDR3 DNA reads TGTGCCTGGAGTAGGCTAGCGTTAGTAGTAGAGCAGTTCTTC.

V gene TRBV5-1 combines with J gene TRBJ1-6; D gene ambiguous. Looked up from germline, CDR1 is SGHRS and CDR2 is YFSETQ. V dropped 4 bases and J dropped 7 bases, with 15 bases sitting between them. This CDR3 comprises 15 residues. DNA for the CDR3: TGCGCCAGCAGCCCGGAGATTGCGAGCAATTCACCCCTCCACTTT. Translated, it gives CASSPEIASNSPLHF.

This chain connects TRBV5-3 to TRBJ1-5, with D unclear. TRBV5-3 is an ORF, with its function uncertain. The CDR3 is 14 residues long. V lost 2 bases and J 0 bases, leaving 6 bases between the germline ends. The CDR3 DNA sequence: TGTGCCAGAAGCTTATTGCCTAGCAATCAGCCCCAGCATTTT. It translates to CARSLLPSNQPQHF.

This rearrangement joins TRBV7-9 to TRBJ1-1; 9 bases agree with TRBD1. CDR3 length: 14 residues. The germline CDR1 and CDR2 sequences are SEHNR and FQNEAQ (reference sequence). Trimming at V came to 5 bases and at J to 4 bases, leaving 5 bases not matched to a gene. The CDR3 bases are TGTGCCAGCAGCATAATGACAGGGGGCACTGAAGCTTTCTTT. It is translated as CASSIMTGGTEAFF.

The chain has TRBV5-1 and TRBJ2-7, with TRBD1 as a possible D gene (6 bases). V lost 0 bases, J lost 4 bases, and 14 bases lay in between. The CDR3 length is 15 residues. Germline V gene sequence: CDR1 SGHRS, CDR2 YFSETQ. The CDR3 protein is CASSLDTGTQYEQYF. As DNA, the CDR3 is TGCGCCAGCAGCTTGGATACCGGGACACAATACGAGCAGTACTTC.

The J gene is TRBJ2-7, the V gene TRBV7-9; TRBD2 matches at 7 bases. This CDR3 comprises 16 residues. Trimming removed 1 base from V and 7 bases from J; junction bases left unmatched: 13. The germline gives CDR1 SEHNR, CDR2 FQNEAQ (reference sequence). CDR3 DNA sequence: TGTGCCAGCAGCTTAGTGGCGGGGAGGGCCCTCGGTGAGCAGTACTTC. It translates to CASSLVAGRALGEQYF. The full variable domain, its missing parts supplied by reference TRBV7-9 and TRBJ2-7, is DTGVSQNPRHKITKRGQNVTFRCDPISEHNRLYWYRQTLGQGPEFLTYFQNEAQLEKSRLLSDRFSAERPKGSFSTLEIQRTEQGDSAMYLCASSLVAGRALGEQYFGPGTRLTVT.

This clone was counted a few times. V and J are TRBV28 and TRBJ1-2; D unclear. The CDR3 is 16 amino acids. CDR1 and CDR2 from the germline V gene are MDHEN and SYDVKM. Between the trimmed V and J ends, which lost 4 bases and 4 bases, there was a span of 19 bases. DNA of the CDR3: TGTGCCAGCAGTTCTCCCCCCCCGGAGGGAGTCTATGGCTACACCTTC. It translates to CASSSPPPEGVYGYTF.

The chain joins TRBV7-2 to TRBJ1-5; possible D gene TRBD1, 6 bases. Between the trimmed V and J ends, which lost 5 bases and 6 bases, there was a span of 17 bases. Germline CDR1 and CDR2: SGHTA and FQGNSA. This CDR3 spans 15 amino acids. CDR3 coding DNA: TGTGCCAGCAGCCTGGGGGTAACAGGGACTCAGCCCCAGCATTTT. It specifies CASSLGVTGTQPQHF.

The chain employs TRBV29-1 and TRBJ1-2; possible D gene TRBD1, 6 bases. Germline values: CDR1 SQVTM, CDR2 ANQGSEA. This CDR3 contains 11 residues. The ends were cut back, 3 bases at V and 4 bases at J, with 6 bases in the middle. The CDR3 bases are TGCAGCGTTGAGACAGGCTATGGCTACACCTTC. Its translation is CSVETGYGYTF.

V is TRBV9 and J is TRBJ2-2; D not certain. Germline V gene lookup returns CDR1 SGDLS and CDR2 YYNGEE. The V and J ends lost 5 bases and 3 bases respectively, with 8 bases between them. The CDR3 has 13 amino acids. This CDR3 reads CASRPGYTGELFF. As DNA, the CDR3 is TGTGCCAGCAGGCCCGGGTACACCGGGGAGCTGTTTTTT.

The CDR3 region is CASSQDSFSDTQYF. CDR3 sequence (DNA): TGTGCCAGCAGCCAGGACAGTTTCTCAGATACGCAGTATTTT. The rearrangement links TRBV5-5 to TRBJ2-3; a weak D match, TRBD1 (6 bases). This CDR3 has 14 residues. Per the germline V gene, CDR1 is SGHKS and CDR2 is YYEKEE (reference sequence). Trimming removed 4 bases at V and 4 bases at J, with 13 bases between.

The V gene is TRBV2, the J gene TRBJ1-5; 7 bases are a match to TRBD1. This CDR3 region has 14 residues. With 3 bases clipped from V and 3 bases from J, the junction kept 2 bases outside the gene matches. The germline CDR1 and CDR2 sequences are SNHLY and FYNNEI. CDR3 sequence: CASSDDRDNQPQHF. The CDR3 DNA reads TGTGCCAGCAGTGATGACAGGGACAATCAGCCCCAGCATTTT.

The J gene is TRBJ1-1, the V gene TRBV28; perhaps TRBD1 as D (5 bases). CDR1 and CDR2 (germline): MDHEN, SYDVKM. V lost 3 bases to trimming and J lost 10 bases, with 15 bases between them. CDR3 length: 13 amino acids. CDR3 region: CASSLQGIVVAFF. The CDR3 nucleotides are TGTGCCAGCAGTTTGCAGGGTATTGTTGTAGCTTTCTTT.

The chain couples TRBV9 to TRBJ2-6; no reliable D call. The CDR3 loop spans 18 amino acids. Germline V gene data show CDR1 as SGDLS and CDR2 as YYNGEE. V lost 0 bases to trimming and J lost 1 base, with 14 bases between them. CDR3 amino acids: CASSVATDSRSGANVLTF. CDR3 sequence (DNA): TGTGCCAGCAGCGTAGCGACCGATAGTAGATCTGGGGCCAACGTCCTGACTTTC.

V usage is TRBV5-1 and J usage is TRBJ1-1; D possibly corresponds to TRBD1 (5 bases). The CDR3 runs 16 residues. Germline CDR1 and CDR2: SGHRS and YFSETQ. Trimming removed 4 bases from V and 3 bases from J, with 19 bases in between. CDR3 in amino acids: CASSPFGTLEDTEAFF. In nucleotides, the CDR3 is TGCGCCAGCAGCCCTTTCGGGACCCTCGAAGACACTGAAGCTTTCTTT.

The rearrangement links TRBV15 to TRBJ1-2, with a tentative D call TRBD1 (5 bases). With 5 bases removed from V and 4 bases from J, the gap between germline ends came to 29 bases. CDR1 and CDR2 (germline): LNHNV, YYDKDF (reference sequence). There are 19 residues in the CDR3. In DNA form, the CDR3 reads TGTGCCACCAGCTCTCGAACCGTCCCGGGACTCCCAAGGGGCTATGGCTACACCTTC. Protein product: CATSSRTVPGLPRGYGYTF.

CDR3 amino acids: CASSQSGSYEQYF. In nucleotides, the CDR3 is TGTGCCAGCTCACAGTCAGGGAGTTACGAGCAGTACTTC. The J gene is TRBJ2-7, the V gene TRBV18; D may correspond to TRBD1 or TRBD2 (5 bases each). The ends were cut back, 4 bases at V and 4 bases at J, with 11 bases in the middle. Germline V CDR1 and CDR2: KGHSH, LQKENI. The CDR3 consists of 13 residues.

V and J are TRBV28 and TRBJ2-2; D ambiguous. The CDR3 sequence is 14 residues long. Trimming removed 10 bases from V and 2 bases from J, with 14 bases in between. The germline V gene encodes CDR1 MDHEN and CDR2 SYDVKM. DNA of the CDR3: TGTGCCACCCTTATTGAGCTCAACACCGGGGAGCTGTTTTTT. Protein sequence: CATLIELNTGELFF.

CDR3 nucleotide sequence: TGTGCCAGCAGCCCAGGACAGGGTCCCAATACGCAGTATTTT. Protein sequence: CASSPGQGPNTQYF. J is TRBJ2-3 and V is TRBV7-9, with 8 bases that match TRBD1. The V gene end was trimmed by 5 bases and the J gene end by 7 bases; junction bases not matched to a gene: 8. Germline V gene sequence: CDR1 SEHNR, CDR2 FQNEAQ (reference sequence). The CDR3 is made up of 14 amino acids.

The chain couples TRBV2 to TRBJ2-7; the D gene could be TRBD1 or TRBD2 (5 bases each). The CDR3 runs to 13 residues. V shed 8 bases and J shed 5 bases, with 16 bases lying between them. The germline V gene encodes CDR1 SNHLY and CDR2 FYNNEI. CDR3 sequence (DNA): TGTGCCAGCGAGGGGACGGAGAGCGACGAGCAGTACTTC. Translation: CASEGTESDEQYF. The variable domain in full, completed from reference TRBV2 and TRBJ2-7, reads EPEVTQTPSHQVTQMGQEVILRCVPISNHLYFYWYRQILGQKVEFLVSFYNNEISEKSEIFDDQFSVERPDGSNFTLKIRSTKLEDSAMYFCASEGTESDEQYFGPGTRLTVT.

The chain recombines TRBV28 with TRBJ1-2, with a weak D call TRBD1 (6 bases). Germline V gene sequence: CDR1 MDHEN, CDR2 SYDVKM. Trimming removed 3 bases from V and 8 bases from J, with 19 bases in between. The CDR3 runs 15 residues. The CDR3 loop is CASSFRFRGGWGYTF. CDR3 sequence (DNA): TGTGCCAGCAGTTTCAGATTTCGGGGGGGCTGGGGCTACACCTTC.

The rearrangement joins TRBV29-1 to TRBJ1-6; TRBD1 aligns across 7 bases. V gave up 7 bases and J gave up 1 base; unmatched junction bases: 4. The CDR3 runs to 14 residues. The germline CDR1 and CDR2 sequences are SQVTM and ANQGSEA. CDR3 sequence (DNA): TGCAGCGCTAGACAGGGATCCTATAATTCACCCCTCCACTTT. Translated, it gives CSARQGSYNSPLHF.

CDR3 DNA: TGTGCCAGCCATATCTCAGGGGGCGGGTACAATGAGCAGTTCTTC. Translation gives CASHISGGGYNEQFF. The chain couples TRBV2 to TRBJ2-1, with 8 bases that match TRBD1. V dropped 8 bases and J dropped 4; count of bases not matched to a gene: 10. CDR3 size: 15 residues. Germline V gives CDR1 SNHLY, CDR2 FYNNEI. Looking up the rest from reference TRBV2 and TRBJ2-1 gives the full variable domain: EPEVTQTPSHQVTQMGQEVILRCVPISNHLYFYWYRQILGQKVEFLVSFYNNEISEKSEIFDDQFSVERPDGSNFTLKIRSTKLEDSAMYFCASHISGGGYNEQFFGPGTRLTVL.